Below, 22 T cell receptor gamma chains from the same sample are listed, as sequenced in a study of Vδ1+ human thymocytes (dated by TCRdb to 2017 to 2018). The paper as a whole reports these results and caveats: In contrast to oligoclonal peripheral blood repertoires, thymic TRG and TRD repertoires appeared to be highly polyclonal with Gaussian CDR3 length distributions.

The data were produced on an Illumina MiSeq. RNA was isolated using the RNeasy mini kit, and reverse transcription was performed with Superscript III. To generate the CDR3 amplicons, a multiplex PCR was run using pooled V-gene forward primers together with a constant-region reverse primer that carried Illumina adaptor overhangs. Public reads were reanalyzed in TCRdb with CATT, and rows carrying the same DNA were merged afterwards. Within this sample are about 6,500 gamma-chain clones, with about 43% of them counted one time only. The ten largest clones add up to 1.5% to 2.5% of the sample. Their cognate antigens are unknown. The sequencing sample was made of Vdelta1+ gamma-delta thymocytes from the thymus. The cell subset or site label here, explained by the study, means: FACS-sorted CD3+ TCRalphabeta- TCRVdelta1+ TCRVdelta2- thymocytes. The receptors were sampled from a boy under three years old who had congenital heart surgery.

The chain links TRGV8 to TRGJ1 or TRGJ2. TCRdb gives no J gene; it was assigned here by matching the DNA to germline. In germline, CDR1 is VENAVY, CDR2 YDSYNSRV. The CDR3 sequence is 12 residues long. Trimming removed 5 bases from V and 10 bases from J; junction bases left unmatched: 11. Here the CDR3 DNA reads TGTGCCACCTGGGCCCGGAGGGGAAAGAAACTCTTT. Residues: CATWARRGKKLF.

V gene TRGV8 combines with J gene TRGJ1 or TRGJ2. TCRdb supplies no J gene; here it was assigned by aligning the nucleotide sequence to germline. With V trimmed by 0 bases and J by 8 bases, 7 bases remained unmatched. Germline CDR1 is VENAVY and CDR2 is YDSYNSRV. The CDR3 covers 13 residues. The CDR3 sequence: CATWDRSRDKKLF. In DNA form, the CDR3 reads TGTGCCACCTGGGATAGGTCAAGGGATAAGAAACTCTTT.

A few counts support this clone. Other DNA sequences from this sample encode an identical CDR3 as well. The V call is TRGV4, the J call TRGJP2. Germline matching of the DNA provided the J gene here, since TCRdb leaves it blank. This CDR3 contains 14 residues. V gave up 0 bases and J gave up 5 bases; unmatched junction bases: 3. Germline CDR1 is EGSTGY and CDR2 is YDSYTSSV. The CDR3 DNA follows: TGTGCCACCTGGGATGGGCTGAGTGATTGGATCAAGACGTTT. Amino acids: CATWDGLSDWIKTF.

This clone was detected only a few times. One end of the junction varies from germline; a read error may be responsible. The chain is built from TRGV4 and TRGJ1 or TRGJ2. The V gene's germline CDR1 is EGSTGY and CDR2 YDSYTSSV. This CDR3 is built from 13 residues. CDR3 bases: TGTGCCACCTGGGGAGGAGGTTATTATAAGAGACTCTTT. This translates into CATWGGGYYKRLF.

The chain links TRGV3 to TRGJ1 or TRGJ2. The J gene was missing in TCRdb and was found by matching the end of the DNA to germline. The CDR3 consists of 11 residues. The germline gives CDR1 VTNTFY, CDR2 YDVSTARD (reference sequence). V was pared by 0 bases and J by 12 bases, with 5 bases of the junction left unmatched. CDR3 residues: CATWDRPSKLF. The CDR3, as DNA: TGTGCCACCTGGGACAGGCCGTCGAAACTCTTT.

This clone was observed a few times. Within the sample, other DNA sequences also encode this same CDR3. The chain has TRGV9 and TRGJ1 or TRGJ2. Germline lookup yields CDR1 GITISATS and CDR2 ISYDGTV (reference sequence). The CDR3 has 11 amino acids. V shed 0 bases and J 10 bases; nucleotides not matched to a gene: 3. As DNA, the CDR3 is TGTGCCTTGTGGGAGGTGCGGAAGAAACTCTTT. It translates to CALWEVRKKLF.

The V gene is TRGV5, the J gene TRGJ1 or TRGJ2. TCRdb carries no J gene annotation; the J gene was assigned here by matching the DNA with germline. CDR1 and CDR2 (germline): VINAFY, YDVSNSKD. V gave up 5 bases and J gave up 4 bases; unmatched junction bases: 5. This CDR3 has 12 amino acids. CDR3 protein: CATWGVYYKKLF. The CDR3 nucleotides read TGTGCCACCTGGGGTGTATATTATAAGAAACTCTTT.

This clone was counted only a few times. This chain joins TRGV5 and TRGJP2. The V segment lost 0 bases and the J segment 0 bases; nucleotides outside the gene matches: 13. The CDR3 extends over 19 amino acids. From germline, CDR1 is VINAFY and CDR2 YDVSNSKD. This CDR3 reads CATWDRPNVQYSSDWIKTF. In nucleotides, the CDR3 is TGTGCCACCTGGGACAGGCCAAATGTTCAATATAGTAGTGATTGGATCAAGACGTTT.

V is TRGV4 and J is TRGJ1 or TRGJ2. The J gene, absent from TCRdb, was called here by matching the DNA to germline. This CDR3 contains 11 residues. Per the germline V gene, CDR1 is EGSTGY and CDR2 is YDSYTSSV. V dropped 5 bases and J dropped 11; count of bases not matched to a gene: 9. CDR3 bases: TGTGCCACCTGGGCTGGATATGAGAAACTCTTT. Amino acid sequence: CATWAGYEKLF.

V gene TRGV5 combines with J gene TRGJ1 or TRGJ2. TCRdb offers no J gene call, so here the DNA was matched to germline to obtain one. From germline, CDR1 is VINAFY and CDR2 YDVSNSKD. V was clipped by 0 bases and J by 2 bases; unmatched bases: 4. The CDR3 is 14 residues long. The CDR3, as DNA: TGTGCCACCTGGGACAGGGAAGATTATTATAAGAAACTCTTT. As protein: CATWDREDYYKKLF.

This clone was detected only a few times. The chain uses TRGV9 and TRGJ1 or TRGJ2. This CDR3 has 11 amino acids. Germline-derived CDR1 and CDR2 are GITISATS and ISYDGTV (reference sequence). V trimming: 6 bases; J trimming: 5 bases; junction bases outside the gene matches: 4. CDR3: CALWKHYKKLF. The CDR3 DNA reads TGTGCCTTGTGGAAGCATTATAAGAAACTCTTT.

The chain joins TRGV3 to TRGJ1 or TRGJ2. TCRdb is silent on the J gene; assignment here came from matching the DNA to germline. The CDR3 has 12 residues. Germline CDR1 and CDR2: VTNTFY and YDVSTARD (reference sequence). After removal of 3 bases from V and 6 bases from J, the junction contained 5 bases not matched to a gene. CDR3 loop: CATWDVIYKKLF. The CDR3 DNA reads TGTGCCACCTGGGACGTTATTTATAAGAAACTCTTT.

The rearrangement joins TRGV5 to TRGJ1 or TRGJ2. TCRdb does not report a J gene; here it was assigned by matching the DNA to germline references. Germline V gene lookup returns CDR1 VINAFY and CDR2 YDVSNSKD. The ends lost 0 bases at V and 2 bases at J; junction bases unmatched: 22. This CDR3 is 20 amino acids long. CDR3: CATWDRPRGSGSEDYYKKLF. DNA for the CDR3: TGTGCCACCTGGGACAGGCCTCGGGGGTCTGGGTCCGAGGATTATTATAAGAAACTCTTT.

The V call is TRGV3, the J call TRGJ1 or TRGJ2. Here the J gene came from matching the DNA to germline, since TCRdb omits it. Trimming removed 0 bases from V and 9 bases from J; junction bases left unmatched: 23. The germline CDR1 and CDR2 sequences are VTNTFY and YDVSTARD (reference sequence). There are 18 residues in the CDR3. CDR3 bases: TGTGCCACCTGGGACAGGCCGTGGTTGGGTCGAGACAGGCGTAAGAAACTCTTT. Encoded protein: CATWDRPWLGRDRRKKLF.

This clone was counted a few times. No J gene call was made, and the V gene is TRGV3. The CDR3 contains 14 residues. Germline CDR1 reads VTNTFY; CDR2 reads YDVSTARD (reference sequence). CDR3 in amino acids: CATWDRPNYYKELF. CDR3 sequence (DNA): TGTGCCACCTGGGACAGGCCGAATTATTATAAGGAACTCTTT.

V and J are TRGV4 and TRGJ1 or TRGJ2. Because TCRdb records no J gene, it was assigned here through a match of the DNA to germline. Germline CDR1 is EGSTGY and CDR2 is YDSYTSSV. With 4 bases clipped from V and 8 bases from J, the junction kept 11 bases outside the gene matches. The CDR3 sequence is 13 residues long. The CDR3 nucleotides read TGTGCCACCTGGGACGAGGGGTTCGATAAGAAACTCTTT. As protein: CATWDEGFDKKLF.

This clone was observed a few times. The rearrangement uses TRGV5 and TRGJ1 or TRGJ2. V was pared by 5 bases and J by 0 bases, with 10 bases of the junction left unmatched. Germline CDR1 and CDR2: VINAFY and YDVSNSKD. CDR3 length equals 15 residues. CDR3 loop: CATWVTAANYYKKLF. The CDR3 DNA follows: TGTGCCACCTGGGTCACTGCCGCGAATTATTATAAGAAACTCTTT.

V is TRGV4 and J is TRGJ1 or TRGJ2. CDR3 length: 12 residues. The junction had 10 bases not matched to a gene; V was cut back by 4 bases and J by 10 bases. The V gene's germline CDR1 is EGSTGY and CDR2 YDSYTSSV. DNA of the CDR3: TGTGCCACCTGGGACTCACCCTGGAAGAAACTCTTT. Translated: CATWDSPWKKLF.

The V gene is TRGV4, the J gene TRGJ1 or TRGJ2. As TCRdb names no J gene, one was assigned here on the basis of a DNA match to germline. V was pared by 1 base and J by 8 bases, with 5 bases of the junction left unmatched. Germline-derived CDR1 and CDR2 are EGSTGY and YDSYTSSV. This CDR3 comprises 12 residues. CDR3 sequence reads: CATWDGVHKKLF. CDR3 DNA: TGTGCCACCTGGGATGGTGTGCATAAGAAACTCTTT.

The J gene is TRGJ1 or TRGJ2, the V gene TRGV3. The J gene was missing in TCRdb and was found by matching the end of the DNA to germline. Unmatched junction bases numbered 11, after V lost 0 bases and J lost 6 bases. Germline CDR1 is VTNTFY and CDR2 is YDVSTARD (reference sequence). The CDR3 runs 15 residues. The CDR3 DNA is TGTGCCACCTGGGACAGGCCCAAGGTGATTTATAAGAAACTCTTT. Translated: CATWDRPKVIYKKLF.

TRGV5 is the V gene, and the J gene was not called. CDR3 size: 10 residues. Per germline, CDR1 VINAFY and CDR2 YDVSNSKD. The CDR3 nucleotides read TGTGCCACCTGGCGTAGCGAGGTACTCTTT. Its translation is CATWRSEVLF.

This clone was detected only a few times. The junction differs from germline at one of its ends, possibly a read error. This chain links TRGV5 with TRGJ1 or TRGJ2. Germline V gene lookup returns CDR1 VINAFY and CDR2 YDVSNSKD. This CDR3 region has 12 residues. CDR3 sequence (DNA): TGTGCCACCTTGGACAGTTATTATAGGAAACTCTTT. Translation gives CATLDSYYRKLF.